The rows below give T cell receptor beta chains drawn from one sample of a study of response to subunit inactivated influenza vaccine. TCRdb redid the calling of the RT-PCR reads with MiXCR, one entry per CDR3 protein. The data hold 430,000 or so distinct CDR3 sequences, with 10% to 11% observed a single time. Sample: PBMCs from blood, taken around seven weeks after vaccination. The source of these receptors is a man aged 45 to 65 who received an inactivated influenza vaccine. The CDR3 runs from the conserved cysteine through the conserved F or W. A D gene is named only where the DNA matches it firmly. Clone size is not always given. Where it is, it says once, few, many or a class for expanded clones.

clone size,J gene,V gene,D gene,CDR3 DNA,CDR3 protein
.,TRBJ1-3,TRBV5-1,.,TGCGCCAGCAGCTTAGACAGGCCGCGGGGAAACACCATATATTTT,CASSLDRPRGNTIYF
many,TRBJ2-5,TRBV5-1,TRBD2,TGCGCCAGCAGCTTGGACCTAGCGGGAGGCGAGACCCAGTACTTC,CASSLDLAGGETQYF
.,TRBJ2-1,TRBV7-9,TRBD1,TGTGCCAGCAGCTTGGATCCGGGACAGGGGGAGTGTGAGCAGTTCTTC,CASSLDPGQGECEQFF
many,TRBJ2-2,TRBV7-2,TRBD1,TGTGCCAGCAGCCAAAGGACAGGGGGCGAGACCGGGGAGCTGTTTTTT,CASSQRTGGETGELFF
few,TRBJ2-5,TRBV11-2,.,TGTGCCAGCAGCTTAGATTGGCAGGGGGGAAAAAAAGAGACCCAGTACTTC,CASSLDWQGGKKETQYF
many,TRBJ2-3,TRBV7-9,.,TGTGCCAGCAGCTTAATCGCAGGCCCAGAAGATACGCAGTATTTT,CASSLIAGPEDTQYF
.,TRBJ1-1,TRBV7-9,TRBD1,TGTGCCAGCAGCTTAGCGGTGACAGGGTCCACTGAAGCTTTCTTT,CASSLAVTGSTEAFF
few,TRBJ2-1,TRBV9,TRBD2,TGTGCCAGCAGCGCGGGACTAGCGTCGGCTTACAAGGGAGATGAGCAGTTCTTC,CASSAGLASAYKGDEQFF
few,TRBJ2-3,TRBV20-1,.,TGCAGTGCTAGAGATCCAACAACTGGGGCCGCTATAGATACGCAGTATTTT,CSARDPTTGAAIDTQYF
few,TRBJ2-2,TRBV5-1,TRBD1,TGCGCCAGCAGCCCCTGGGCAGGGGGCGGTACCGGGGAGCTGTTTTTT,CASSPWAGGGTGELFF
many,TRBJ1-2,TRBV7-2,TRBD1,TGTGCCAGCAGCCAAAACGCGGGACAGGACTATGGCTACACCTTC,CASSQNAGQDYGYTF
few,TRBJ2-7,TRBV3-1,.,TGTGCCAGCAGCCAAGATAGTCCAGGCTACGAGCAGTACTTC,CASSQDSPGYEQYF
.,TRBJ2-3,TRBV3-1,TRBD2,TGTGCCAGCAGTCCCGCGGGAGGCCTTATCACAGATACGCAGTATTTT,CASSPAGGLITDTQYF
.,TRBJ2-2,TRBV6-5,.,TGTGCCAGCAGTTTGGGCGGCGTCTTTACCGGGGAGCTGTTTTTT,CASSLGGVFTGELFF
many,TRBJ2-1,TRBV20-1,.,TGCAGTGCTAGCTCAGGGGCTTTGAGGAATGAGCAGTTCTTC,CSASSGALRNEQFF
few,TRBJ1-2,TRBV5-6,.,TGTGCCAGCAGCCCCACTGAGCTGATTCGGTGGGCGGGAGAGAGCTACACCTTC,CASSPTELIRWAGESYTF
.,TRBJ1-2,TRBV7-2,.,TGTGCCAGCAGCCCCGGGAGTCTCAACTATGGCTACACCTTC,CASSPGSLNYGYTF
few,TRBJ2-7,TRBV29-1,TRBD1,TGCAGCGTTGATTCTGACAGGGGGGGCCGGGAGCAGTACTTC,CSVDSDRGGREQYF
.,TRBJ1-6,TRBV11-2,TRBD1,TGTGCCAGCAGCTTAGTCCTAGCAGGGGGGAATTCACCCCTCCACTTT,CASSLVLAGGNSPLHF
few,TRBJ1-2,TRBV7-2,TRBD1,TGTGCCAGCAGCTCTTTAACAGGGGGCGCGGAGGCTGGCTACACCTTC,CASSSLTGGAEAGYTF
.,TRBJ2-1,TRBV5-1,TRBD1,TGCGCCAGCAGCCATCCTTCGGGACAGGGGAAGGTGCAGTTCTTC,CASSHPSGQGKVQFF
few,TRBJ2-5,TRBV15,.,TGTGCCACCAGCAGAGATTTGGTTTTGACAGCGAGGGAGACCCAGTACTTC,CATSRDLVLTARETQYF
many,TRBJ2-3,TRBV5-6,.,TGTGCCAGCAGCCAGCTAGCGAGAGATACGCAGTATTTT,CASSQLARDTQYF
few,TRBJ2-6,TRBV12-3/TRBV12-4,.,TGTGCCAGCAGTTTAGTTGGGGCCAACGTCCTGACTTTC,CASSLVGANVLTF
many,TRBJ2-1,TRBV5-1,TRBD2,TGCGCCAGCAGCTTGTTATACCCGGGACTAGAATGGAATGAGCAGTTCTTC,CASSLLYPGLEWNEQFF
few,TRBJ2-2,TRBV5-1,.,TGCGCCAGCAGTGGACACAGGGAGGACGGGGAGCTGTTTTTT,CASSGHREDGELFF
many,TRBJ2-4,TRBV6-5,TRBD2,TGTGCCAGCAGTTACTGGATCCAGACTAGCGGGAGAAGAGCCAAAAACATTCAGTACTTC,CASSYWIQTSGRRAKNIQYF
few,TRBJ2-1,TRBV28,TRBD2,TGTGCCGGATCACTAGCGGGAGGCAAAAATGAGCAGTTCTTC,CAGSLAGGKNEQFF